This T cell receptor beta chain was documented in a study of CD4 T cells in relation to SARS-CoV-2 and coronaviruses. The protocol was immunoSEQ multiplex PCR, while the TCRdb copy is restricted to in-frame clones and leaves out a portion. There are about 25,000 clones in the sample; over 70% occur only once, and 13% lies in the top ten. Unexposed donor CD4+ T cells date from 2011-2018, before the COVID-19 pandemic. Isolation of CD4+ T cells took place after about 9 days in culture. As concerns this clone: What it recognizes is unknown.

Specimen: CD4+ T cells from PBMCs, cultured in vitro. The TCR comes from a human donor in good health.

Here the CDR3 DNA reads TGTGCCAGCACGCAGGGATCTCAGCCCCAGCATTTT. Translating it yields CASTQGSQPQHF. The chain carries TRBV2 and TRBJ1-5; D is possibly TRBD1 (5 bases). The CDR3 is 12 amino acids. Between the trimmed V and J ends, which lost 7 bases and 6 bases, there was a span of 10 bases. Germline V gene sequence: CDR1 SNHLY, CDR2 FYNNEI.